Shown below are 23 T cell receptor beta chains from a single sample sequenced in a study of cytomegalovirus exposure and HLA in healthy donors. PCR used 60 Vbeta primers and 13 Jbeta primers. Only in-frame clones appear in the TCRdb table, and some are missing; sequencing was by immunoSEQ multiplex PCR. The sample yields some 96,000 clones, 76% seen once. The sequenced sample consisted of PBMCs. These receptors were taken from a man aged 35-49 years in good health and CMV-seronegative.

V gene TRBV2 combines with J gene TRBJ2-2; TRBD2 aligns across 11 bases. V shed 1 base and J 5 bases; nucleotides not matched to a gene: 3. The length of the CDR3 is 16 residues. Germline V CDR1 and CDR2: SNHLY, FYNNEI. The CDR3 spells CASSEVAGGLTGELFF. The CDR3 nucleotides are TGTGCCAGCAGTGAAGTAGCGGGGGGGCTAACCGGGGAGCTGTTTTTT.

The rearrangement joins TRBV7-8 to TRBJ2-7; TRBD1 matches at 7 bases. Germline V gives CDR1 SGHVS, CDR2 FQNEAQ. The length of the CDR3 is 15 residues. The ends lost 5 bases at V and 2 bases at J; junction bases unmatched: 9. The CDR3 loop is CASSPEAGTAYEQYF. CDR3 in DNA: TGTGCCAGCAGCCCGGAAGCCGGGACAGCCTACGAGCAGTACTTC.

The CDR3, as DNA: TGTGCCAGCAGCCCCATCGGGGAACCCTCCTACGAGCAGTACTTC. It translates to CASSPIGEPSYEQYF. The chain is built from TRBV9 and TRBJ2-7; the D gene is possibly TRBD2 (5 bases). Trimming cost V 4 bases and J 0 bases, with 14 bases left between them. There are 15 residues in the CDR3. CDR1 and CDR2 from the germline V gene are SGDLS and YYNGEE.

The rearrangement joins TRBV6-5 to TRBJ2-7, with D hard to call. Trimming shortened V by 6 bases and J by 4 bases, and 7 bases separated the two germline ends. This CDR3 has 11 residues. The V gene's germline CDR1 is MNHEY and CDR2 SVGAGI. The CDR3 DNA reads TGTGCCAGCAGACTTCGATACGAGCAGTACTTC. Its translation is CASRLRYEQYF.

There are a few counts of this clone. CDR3 in DNA: TGTGCCAGCAGTTTAAGCGATGGAGCCTACGAGCAGTACTTC. This sequence encodes CASSLSDGAYEQYF. The rearrangement uses TRBV28 and TRBJ2-7; D remains ambiguous. V was clipped by 2 bases and J by 2 bases, with 10 bases between them. Germline CDR1 and CDR2: MDHEN and SYDVKM. CDR3 length: 14 amino acids.

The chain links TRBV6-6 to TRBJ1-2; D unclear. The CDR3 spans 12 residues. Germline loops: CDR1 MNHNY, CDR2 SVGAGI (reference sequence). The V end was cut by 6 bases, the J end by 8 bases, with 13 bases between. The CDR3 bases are TGTGCCAGCAGCCCACCGGAGGAAGGCTACACCTTC. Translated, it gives CASSPPEEGYTF.

DNA of the CDR3: TGTGCCAGCAGCTTTGACAGGGGGAGCGCTGAGCAGTTCTTC. Translating it yields CASSFDRGSAEQFF. This chain joins TRBV11-2 and TRBJ2-1; 9 positions agree with TRBD1. Germline CDR1 is SGHAT and CDR2 is FQNNGV. The CDR3 extends over 14 amino acids. The trim removed 3 bases at V and 9 bases at J, leaving 6 bases unmatched.

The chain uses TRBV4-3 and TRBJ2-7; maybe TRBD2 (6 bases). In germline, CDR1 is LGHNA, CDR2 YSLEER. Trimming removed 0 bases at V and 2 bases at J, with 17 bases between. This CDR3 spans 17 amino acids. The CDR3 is CASSQDLIGGVTYEQYF. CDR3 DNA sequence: TGCGCCAGCAGCCAAGATCTTATCGGCGGGGTGACCTACGAGCAGTACTTC.

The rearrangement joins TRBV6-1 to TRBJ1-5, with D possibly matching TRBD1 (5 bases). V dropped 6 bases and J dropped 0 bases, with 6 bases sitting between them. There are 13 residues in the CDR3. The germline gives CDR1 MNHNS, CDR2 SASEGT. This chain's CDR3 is CASSTGSNQPQHF. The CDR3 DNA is TGTGCCAGCAGCACAGGTAGCAATCAGCCCCAGCATTTT.

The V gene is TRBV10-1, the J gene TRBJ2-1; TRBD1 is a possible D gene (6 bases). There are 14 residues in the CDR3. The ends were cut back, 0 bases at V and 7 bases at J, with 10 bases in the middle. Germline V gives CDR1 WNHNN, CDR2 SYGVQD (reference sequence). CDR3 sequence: CASSESGAKNEQFF. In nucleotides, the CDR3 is TGCGCCAGCAGTGAGTCGGGGGCAAAAAATGAGCAGTTCTTC.

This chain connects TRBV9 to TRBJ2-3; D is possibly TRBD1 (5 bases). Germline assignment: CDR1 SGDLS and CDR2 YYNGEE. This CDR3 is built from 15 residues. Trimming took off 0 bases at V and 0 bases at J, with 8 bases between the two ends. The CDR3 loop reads CASSVGAGSTDTQYF. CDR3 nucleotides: TGTGCCAGCAGCGTAGGGGCAGGGAGCACAGATACGCAGTATTTT.

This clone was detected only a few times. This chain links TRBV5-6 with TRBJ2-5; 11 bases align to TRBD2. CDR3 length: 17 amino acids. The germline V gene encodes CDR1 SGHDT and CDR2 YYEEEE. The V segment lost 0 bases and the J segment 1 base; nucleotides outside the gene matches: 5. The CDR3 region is CASSLAKLAGGQETQYF. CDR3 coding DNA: TGTGCCAGCAGCTTGGCTAAGCTAGCGGGGGGCCAAGAGACCCAGTACTTC.

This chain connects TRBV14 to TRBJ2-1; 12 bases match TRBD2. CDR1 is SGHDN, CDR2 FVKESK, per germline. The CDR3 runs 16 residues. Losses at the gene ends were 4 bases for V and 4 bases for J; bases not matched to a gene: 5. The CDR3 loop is CASSRRLAGAYNEQFF. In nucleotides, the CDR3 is TGTGCCAGCAGCCGACGACTAGCGGGAGCTTACAATGAGCAGTTCTTC.

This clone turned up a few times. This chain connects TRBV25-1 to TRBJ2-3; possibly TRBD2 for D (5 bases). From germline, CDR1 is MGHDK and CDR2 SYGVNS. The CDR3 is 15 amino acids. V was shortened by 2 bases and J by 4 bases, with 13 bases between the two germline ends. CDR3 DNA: TGTGCCAGCAGTGAAAAACCAACTAGAGCAGATACGCAGTATTTT. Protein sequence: CASSEKPTRADTQYF.

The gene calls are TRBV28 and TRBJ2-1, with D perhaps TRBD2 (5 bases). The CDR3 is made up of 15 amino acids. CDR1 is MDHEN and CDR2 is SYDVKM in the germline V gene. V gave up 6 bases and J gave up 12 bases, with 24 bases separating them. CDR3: CASRPSSGLLFVQFF. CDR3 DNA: TGTGCCAGCAGACCCTCCTCTGGACTGTTGTTTGTGCAGTTCTTC.

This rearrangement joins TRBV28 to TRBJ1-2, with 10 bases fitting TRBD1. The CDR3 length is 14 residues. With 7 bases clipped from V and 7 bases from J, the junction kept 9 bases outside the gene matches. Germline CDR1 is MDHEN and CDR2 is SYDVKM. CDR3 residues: CASTWGTGVSGYTF. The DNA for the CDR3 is TGTGCCAGCACGTGGGGGACAGGGGTCTCTGGCTACACCTTC.

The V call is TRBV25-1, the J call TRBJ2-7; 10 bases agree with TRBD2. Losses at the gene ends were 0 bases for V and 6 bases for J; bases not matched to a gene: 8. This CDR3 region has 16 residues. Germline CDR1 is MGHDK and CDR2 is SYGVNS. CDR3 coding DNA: TGTGCCAGCAGTGAATATAATGGGCTAGCGGGAGCCGAGCAGTACTTC. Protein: CASSEYNGLAGAEQYF.

Written as DNA, the CDR3 is TGTGCCAGCAATCTCCTCGGGGGTTGGGCCTACTCTGGAAACACCATATATTTT. Translating it yields CASNLLGGWAYSGNTIYF. J is TRBJ1-3 and V is TRBV27, with a tentative D call TRBD1 (5 bases). Germline lookup yields CDR1 MNHEY and CDR2 SMNVEV (reference sequence). The V end was cut by 7 bases, the J end by 0 bases, with 22 bases between. This CDR3 comprises 18 residues.

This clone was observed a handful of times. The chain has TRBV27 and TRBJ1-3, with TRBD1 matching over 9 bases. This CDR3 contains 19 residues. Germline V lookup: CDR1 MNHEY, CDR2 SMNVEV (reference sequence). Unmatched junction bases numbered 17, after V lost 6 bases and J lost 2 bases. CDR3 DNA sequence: TGTGCCAGCAGACTTCGTGGGACAGGGAGAAGTCGGACTGGAAACACCATATATTTT. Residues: CASRLRGTGRSRTGNTIYF.

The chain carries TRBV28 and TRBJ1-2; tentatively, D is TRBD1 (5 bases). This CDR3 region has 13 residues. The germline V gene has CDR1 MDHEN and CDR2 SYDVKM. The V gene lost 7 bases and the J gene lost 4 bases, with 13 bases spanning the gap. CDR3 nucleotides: TGTGCCAGCACGGAGGGGAGGGGCTATGGCTACACCTTC. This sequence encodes CASTEGRGYGYTF.

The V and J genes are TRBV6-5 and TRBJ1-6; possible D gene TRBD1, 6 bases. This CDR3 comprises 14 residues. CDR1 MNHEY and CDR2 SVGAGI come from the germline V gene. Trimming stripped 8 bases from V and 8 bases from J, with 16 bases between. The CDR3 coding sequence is TGTGCCAGCGGGCACCGGGACACAGATTCACCCCTCCACTTT. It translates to CASGHRDTDSPLHF.

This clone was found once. CDR3 region: CASSAKGAANSPLHF. The CDR3 region has the DNA TGTGCCAGCAGTGCTAAGGGGGCAGCGAATTCACCCCTCCACTTT. The chain combines TRBV6-5 with TRBJ1-6; 7 nucleotides align to TRBD1. The trim removed 5 bases at V and 7 bases at J, leaving 8 bases unmatched. CDR1 and CDR2 from the germline V gene are MNHEY and SVGAGI. CDR3 length: 15 residues.

CDR3 coding DNA: TGTGCCAGTGGACTACACTACGAGCAGTACTTC. The encoded protein is CASGLHYEQYF. The chain recombines TRBV19 with TRBJ2-5; D possibly corresponds to TRBD2 (6 bases). The J call is doubtful: the DNA matches TRBJ2-7 better. CDR1 and CDR2 from the germline V gene are LNHDA and SQIVND (reference sequence). This CDR3 is built from 11 residues.